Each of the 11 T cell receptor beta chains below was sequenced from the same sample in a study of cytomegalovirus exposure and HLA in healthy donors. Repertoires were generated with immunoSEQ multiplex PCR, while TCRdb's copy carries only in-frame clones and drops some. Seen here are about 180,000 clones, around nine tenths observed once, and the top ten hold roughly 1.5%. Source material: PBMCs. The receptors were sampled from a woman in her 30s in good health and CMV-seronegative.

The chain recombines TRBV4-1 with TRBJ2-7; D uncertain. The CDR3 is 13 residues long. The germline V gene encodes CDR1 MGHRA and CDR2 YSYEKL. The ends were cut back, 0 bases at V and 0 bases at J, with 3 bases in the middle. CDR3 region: CASSQEHSYEQYF. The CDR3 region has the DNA TGCGCCAGCAGCCAAGAACACTCCTACGAGCAGTACTTC.

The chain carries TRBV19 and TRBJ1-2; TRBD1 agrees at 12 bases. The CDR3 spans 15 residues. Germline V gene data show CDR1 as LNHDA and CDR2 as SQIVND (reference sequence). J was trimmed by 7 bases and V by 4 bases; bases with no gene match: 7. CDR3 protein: CASSTMGQGAGGYTF. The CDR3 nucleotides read TGTGCCAGTAGTACCATGGGACAGGGGGCTGGTGGCTACACCTTC.

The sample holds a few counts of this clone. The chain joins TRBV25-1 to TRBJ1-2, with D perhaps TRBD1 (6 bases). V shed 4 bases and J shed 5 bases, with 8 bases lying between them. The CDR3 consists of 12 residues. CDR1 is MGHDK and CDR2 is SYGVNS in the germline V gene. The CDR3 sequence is CASSAGTYGYTF. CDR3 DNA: TGTGCCAGCAGTGCCGGGACATATGGCTACACCTTC.

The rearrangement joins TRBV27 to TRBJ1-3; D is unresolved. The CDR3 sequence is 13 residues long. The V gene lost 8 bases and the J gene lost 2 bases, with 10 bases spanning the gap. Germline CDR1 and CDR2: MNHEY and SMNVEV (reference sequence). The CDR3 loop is CASRRGAGNTIYF. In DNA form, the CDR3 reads TGTGCCAGCCGACGGGGAGCTGGAAACACCATATATTTT.

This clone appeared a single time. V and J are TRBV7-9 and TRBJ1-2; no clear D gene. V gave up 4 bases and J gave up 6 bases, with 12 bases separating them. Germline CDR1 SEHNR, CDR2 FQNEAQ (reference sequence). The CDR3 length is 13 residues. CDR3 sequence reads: CASSSTVTNGYTF. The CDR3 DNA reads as TGTGCCAGCAGCTCCACAGTTACAAATGGCTACACCTTC. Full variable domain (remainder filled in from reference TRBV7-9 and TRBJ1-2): DTGVSQNPRHKITKRGQNVTFRCDPISEHNRLYWYRQTLGQGPEFLTYFQNEAQLEKSRLLSDRFSAERPKGSFSTLEIQRTEQGDSAMYLCASSSTVTNGYTFGSGTRLTVV.

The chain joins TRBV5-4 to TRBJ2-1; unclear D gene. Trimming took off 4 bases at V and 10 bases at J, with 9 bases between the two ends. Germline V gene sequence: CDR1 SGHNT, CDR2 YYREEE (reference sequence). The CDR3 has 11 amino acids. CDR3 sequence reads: CASSMEREQFF. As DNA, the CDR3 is TGTGCCAGCAGCATGGAGCGAGAGCAGTTCTTC. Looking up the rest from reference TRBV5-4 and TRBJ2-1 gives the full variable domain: ETGVTQSPTHLIKTRGQQVTLRCSSQSGHNTVSWYQQALGQGPQFIFQYYREEENGRGNFPPRFSGLQFPNYSSELNVNALELDDSALYLCASSMEREQFFGPGTRLTVL.

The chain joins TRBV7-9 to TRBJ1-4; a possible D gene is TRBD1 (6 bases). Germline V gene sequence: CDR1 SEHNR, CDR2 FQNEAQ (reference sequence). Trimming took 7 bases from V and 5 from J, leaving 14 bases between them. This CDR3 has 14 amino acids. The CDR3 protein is CASTIGGQNEKLFF. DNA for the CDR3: TGTGCCAGCACCATCGGGGGGCAGAATGAAAAACTGTTTTTT.

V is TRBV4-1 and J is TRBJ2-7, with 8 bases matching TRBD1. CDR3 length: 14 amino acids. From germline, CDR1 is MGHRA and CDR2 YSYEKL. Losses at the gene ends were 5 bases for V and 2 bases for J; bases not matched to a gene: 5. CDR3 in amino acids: CASSVDRATYEQYF. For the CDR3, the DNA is TGCGCCAGCAGCGTGGACAGGGCAACCTACGAGCAGTACTTC.

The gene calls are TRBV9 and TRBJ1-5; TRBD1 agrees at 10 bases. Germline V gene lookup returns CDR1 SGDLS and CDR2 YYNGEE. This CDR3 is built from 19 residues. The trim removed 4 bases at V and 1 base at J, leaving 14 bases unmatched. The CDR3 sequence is CASSNRDRGPRTSNQPQHF. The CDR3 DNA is TGTGCCAGCAGCAACCGGGACAGGGGACCGAGAACAAGCAATCAGCCCCAGCATTTT.

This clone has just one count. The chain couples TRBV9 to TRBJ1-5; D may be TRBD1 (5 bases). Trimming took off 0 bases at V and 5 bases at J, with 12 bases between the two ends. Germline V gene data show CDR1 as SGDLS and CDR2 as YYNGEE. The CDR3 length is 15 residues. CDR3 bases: TGTGCCAGCAGCGTAGATCTAGGGGTGGATCAGCCCCAGCATTTT. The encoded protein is CASSVDLGVDQPQHF.

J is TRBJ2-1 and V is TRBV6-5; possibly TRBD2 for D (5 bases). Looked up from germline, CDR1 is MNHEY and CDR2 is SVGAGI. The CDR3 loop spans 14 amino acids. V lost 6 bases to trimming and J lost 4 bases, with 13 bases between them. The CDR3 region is CASSRGRRYNEQFF. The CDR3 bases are TGTGCCAGCAGCCGGGGTCGTAGATACAATGAGCAGTTCTTC.